This T cell receptor (beta chain) was captured by sequencing in a study of T cell repertoires in cytomegalovirus infection. About the study: HLA-B-restricted CMV epitopes that are well studied were used alongside recently identified HLA-C-restricted ones.

The germline V gene encodes CDR1 SNHLY and CDR2 FYNNEI. This CDR3 contains 15 residues. Unmatched junction bases numbered 4, after V lost 0 bases and J lost 7 bases. TCRdb redid the calling of the reads with MiXCR, one entry per CDR3 protein. The table has roughly 920,000 distinct CDR3 sequences, approximately 31% seen once; the top ten hold over 12%. For this clonotype: Its antigen is as yet unknown.

This TCR was recovered from a human donor in good health (CMV status not recorded). Some clones in this sample may be carry-over from other donors' samples. The chain recombines TRBV2 with TRBJ2-7, with 12 bases that match TRBD1. The sequencing used cultured CD8+ T cells from PBMCs, collected from culture after CMV antigen stimulation. CDR3 residues: CASSEARDRGQEQYV. CDR3 nucleotide sequence: TGTGCCAGCAGTGAAGCGCGGGACAGGGGGCAAGAGCAGTACGTC.